These 15 T cell receptor beta chains originate from one sample sequenced in a study of CD8 T cells in Susac syndrome. Reverse transcription of roughly 0.5 to 1 ug RNA used random hexamers. TCRdb reanalysed the immunoSEQ multiplex PCR reads using MiXCR and keeps one entry per CDR3 protein. The sample includes about 120,000 distinct CDR3 sequences, over 90% of them seen just once. The sample taken for sequencing was CD4+ T cells from PBMCs. These receptors were collected from a human donor with Susac syndrome.

CDR3 DNA sequence: TGCAGTGCTAGGAGCCGGGACATGGGGAATCAGCCCCAGCATTTT. Protein sequence: CSARSRDMGNQPQHF. J is TRBJ1-5 and V is TRBV20-1, with D possibly being TRBD1 (6 bases). Per germline, CDR1 DFQATT and CDR2 SNEGSKA (reference sequence). The CDR3 length is 15 residues. V lost 3 bases to trimming and J lost 4 bases, with 16 bases between them.

The chain couples TRBV15 to TRBJ1-4; a possible D gene is TRBD1 (5 bases). Germline values: CDR1 LNHNV, CDR2 YYDKDF (reference sequence). This CDR3 comprises 16 residues. Trimming took off 0 bases at V and 3 bases at J, with 11 bases between the two ends. The CDR3 DNA follows: TGTGCCACCAGCAGAGAGGGGCAGGGTGCTAATGAAAAACTGTTTTTT. Translated: CATSREGQGANEKLFF.

This rearrangement joins TRBV30 to TRBJ2-1; D might be TRBD1 (7 bases). Between the trimmed V and J ends, which lost 3 bases and 12 bases, there was a span of 12 bases. CDR1 is GTSNPN and CDR2 is SVGIG in the germline V gene (reference sequence). This CDR3 is 11 amino acids long. In DNA, the CDR3 is TGTGCCTGGAGCGCAGGGGGAGGGCAGTTCTTC. Translated, it gives CAWSAGGGQFF.

V is TRBV7-2 and J is TRBJ2-4; D might be TRBD2 (7 bases). Trimming shortened V by 5 bases and J by 8 bases, and 16 bases separated the two germline ends. The germline gives CDR1 SGHTA, CDR2 FQGNSA. This CDR3 has 14 amino acids. The CDR3 protein is CASSPGEGTDIQYF. For the CDR3, the DNA is TGTGCCAGCAGCCCAGGGGAGGGGACGGACATTCAGTACTTC.

The table lists this clonotype with a few counts. The chain recombines TRBV19 with TRBJ1-1; 8 nucleotides align to TRBD1. After removal of 4 bases from V and 1 base from J, the junction contained 5 bases not matched to a gene. The CDR3 is 15 amino acids. Germline CDR1 reads LNHDA; CDR2 reads SQIVND (reference sequence). CDR3 coding DNA: TGTGCCAGTAGTACCCGGACAGGGAAGAACACTGAAGCTTTCTTT. It codes for CASSTRTGKNTEAFF.

With respect to this clonotype: Germline is not matched at one junction end, which may reflect a read error. V gene TRBV5-4 combines with J gene TRBJ1-5; perhaps TRBD1 as D (5 bases). Looked up from germline, CDR1 is SGHNT and CDR2 is YYREEE (reference sequence). The CDR3 loop spans 14 amino acids. CDR3 DNA: TGTGCCAACAGCCCAGGACCGGGGGTTCGGCCCCAGCATTTT. Protein product: CANSPGPGVRPQHF.

The DNA for the CDR3 is TGCAGTGCTAGTCTGATGGAGACCCAGTACTTC. Amino acid sequence: CSASLMETQYF. The chain recombines TRBV20-1 with TRBJ2-5; no firm D call. The germline V and J ends were trimmed by 3 bases and 5 bases, with 7 bases remaining between them. CDR3 size: 11 residues. The germline CDR1 and CDR2 sequences are DFQATT and SNEGSKA (reference sequence).

The chain is built from TRBV28 and TRBJ2-1; D ambiguous. Trimming took 4 bases from V and 3 from J, leaving 19 bases between them. CDR3 length: 17 amino acids. CDR1 MDHEN and CDR2 SYDVKM come from the germline V gene. As DNA, the CDR3 is TGTGCCAGCAGTTACTACCGAAGACGCCTCCACTACAATGAGCAGTTCTTC. Translated, it gives CASSYYRRRLHYNEQFF.

The chain couples TRBV7-9 to TRBJ2-4, with D maybe TRBD1 (5 bases). Trimming took off 1 base at V and 7 bases at J, with 11 bases between the two ends. The germline V gene has CDR1 SEHNR and CDR2 FQNEAQ (reference sequence). This CDR3 is built from 14 residues. The CDR3 sequence is CASSLEPGMNIQYF. The CDR3 nucleotides read TGTGCCAGCAGCTTAGAGCCAGGGATGAACATTCAGTACTTC. The whole variable domain, remainder taken from reference TRBV7-9 and TRBJ2-4, is DTGVSQNPRHKITKRGQNVTFRCDPISEHNRLYWYRQTLGQGPEFLTYFQNEAQLEKSRLLSDRFSAERPKGSFSTLEIQRTEQGDSAMYLCASSLEPGMNIQYFGAGTRLSVL.

As regards this clonotype: One junction end does not reproduce the germline sequence, and a read error may be involved. The V gene is TRBV28, the J gene TRBJ2-7; unclear D gene. This CDR3 spans 12 amino acids. CDR1 MDHEN and CDR2 SYDVKM come from the germline V gene. In DNA form, the CDR3 reads TGTACCAGCAGTTTAACGGGTTACGAGCAGTACTTC. Translation gives CTSSLTGYEQYF.

V and J are TRBV25-1 and TRBJ2-1; TRBD2 agrees at 9 bases. The CDR3 runs 15 residues. The ends lost 7 bases at V and 7 bases at J; junction bases unmatched: 11. Germline V CDR1 and CDR2: MGHDK, SYGVNS. The CDR3 DNA sequence: TGTGCCAGCACCAACACGGGCGGGAGGGGGAATGAGCAGTTCTTC. Encoded protein: CASTNTGGRGNEQFF.

The rearrangement links TRBV7-9 to TRBJ1-5; D may be TRBD1 (5 bases). There are 14 residues in the CDR3. V gave up 1 base and J gave up 7 bases, with 11 bases separating them. The germline V gene has CDR1 SEHNR and CDR2 FQNEAQ (reference sequence). CDR3 sequence: CASSLGGVEQPQHF. In DNA, the CDR3 is TGTGCCAGCAGCTTAGGGGGGGTGGAACAGCCCCAGCATTTT.

The V gene is TRBV28, the J gene TRBJ2-5; TRBD2 agrees at 7 bases. CDR3 length equals 16 residues. After removal of 3 bases from V and 2 bases from J, the junction contained 9 bases not matched to a gene. Germline V gene data show CDR1 as MDHEN and CDR2 as SYDVKM. CDR3 in amino acids: CASSFSSPGGQETQYF. DNA of the CDR3: TGTGCCAGCAGTTTTTCATCGCCGGGGGGACAAGAGACCCAGTACTTC.

This clonotype was seen only a few times. V is TRBV20-1 and J is TRBJ2-5, with unresolved D. With 3 bases removed from V and 4 bases from J, the gap between germline ends came to 12 bases. CDR1 and CDR2 from the germline V gene are DFQATT and SNEGSKA (reference sequence). CDR3 length: 13 residues. The CDR3 sequence is CSASGRAGETQYF. The CDR3 nucleotides are TGCAGTGCTAGCGGTCGAGCCGGAGAGACCCAGTACTTC.

The genes are TRBV20-1 and TRBJ1-1, with TRBD1 matching 8 bases. Germline V CDR1 and CDR2: DFQATT, SNEGSKA (reference sequence). This CDR3 comprises 15 residues. The trim removed 3 bases at V and 3 bases at J, leaving 9 bases unmatched. This CDR3 reads CSARQGALIDTEAFF. The CDR3 DNA follows: TGCAGTGCTAGGCAGGGGGCCCTTATAGACACTGAAGCTTTCTTT.